The T cell receptor beta chain under discussion was sequenced for a study of cytomegalovirus exposure and HLA in healthy donors. About the study: Around 80 million unique TCR sequences came from HLA-typed donors in an early release. Just over 80% of roughly 430 genotyped donors fell in the Caucasian-associated ancestry cluster.

PCR primers comprised 60 Vbeta and 13 Jbeta primers. Only in-frame clones appear in the TCRdb table, and some are missing; sequencing was by immunoSEQ multiplex PCR. The sample contains over 200,000 clones, 82% of which appear only once. All the people who gave samples were healthy bone marrow donors. Germline CDR1 and CDR2: LNHNV and YYDKDF (reference sequence). The V and J ends lost 1 base and 1 base respectively, with 12 bases between them. The CDR3 runs 16 residues. Overall study findings and caveats: On later analysis, the bulk of CMV-associated TCR beta chains appeared to be HLA-restricted.

As regards this clone: Its antigen remains unknown.

The V call is TRBV15, the J call TRBJ2-3, with a possible D match to TRBD2 (7 bases). The sequence came from a woman aged 40 to 50 in good health and CMV-seropositive. The sample comprised PBMCs. The DNA of the CDR3 is TGTGCCACCAGCAGAGTCCAAGGGGGGGGCACAGATACGCAGTATTTT. Translating it yields CATSRVQGGGTDTQYF.